The entry that follows covers one T cell receptor beta chain sequence. This sample was taken from a study of cytomegalovirus exposure and HLA in healthy donors. The PCR contained 60 Vbeta and 13 Jbeta primers. Produced via immunoSEQ multiplex PCR; TCRdb's table is partial and in-frame only. The sample carries about 170,000 clones, 70% to 80% recorded once. The V gene end was trimmed by 5 bases and the J gene end by 5 bases; junction bases not matched to a gene: 7. The V gene's germline CDR1 is SGHAT and CDR2 FQNNGV. This CDR3 comprises 14 residues. The receptor was isolated from a female donor in good health and CMV-seronegative. This chain connects TRBV11-2 to TRBJ1-1; 8 nucleotides line up with TRBD1. The sequencing input was PBMCs. CDR3 residues: CASSNNRGGTEAFF. CDR3 in DNA: TGTGCCAGCAGCAACAACAGGGGGGGGACTGAAGCTTTCTTT.